This T cell receptor beta chain was retrieved from a study of T cells in Graves' hyperthyroidism and ophthalmopathy. On the study more broadly: Initial diagnosis, before any treatment, was when peripheral blood was collected.

Subjects aged 18 to 65 presented with newly diagnosed hyperthyroidism of less than 2 months' duration. General study results and limits: Within blood appeared most thyroid clonotypes that had expanded above 0.001.

As to this clonotype: The antigen remains unidentified.

Per the germline V gene, CDR1 is SGHAT and CDR2 is FQNNGV. The CDR3 length is 15 residues. Trimming cost V 2 bases and J 1 base, with 8 bases left between them. RNA transcripts gave rise to amplified TCR beta CDR3 regions. HTBI primers were used for first-round RT-PCR of the TCR CDR3. TCRdb redid the calling of the multiplex PCR reads with MiXCR, one entry per CDR3 protein. The sample yields approximately 740,000 distinct CDR3 sequences, around 15% seen once. The chain uses TRBV11-2 and TRBJ2-2, with D perhaps matching TRBD1 (6 bases). The source is a woman aged 18-30 years with Graves' hyperthyroidism. The material sequenced was blood. The CDR3 here is CASSLNRVNTGELFF. DNA for the CDR3: TGTGCCAGCAGCTTAAACAGGGTGAACACCGGGGAGCTGTTTTTT.